This T cell receptor (beta chain) was recovered during a study of shared clonotypes between healthy human individuals (dated by TCRdb to 2020 to 2021). Turning to the overall study: The cohort included a few men and a couple of women between 18 and 49 years of age. Per donor, three plates each were used for CD4 naive and CD4 memory, two for CD8 naive, and one for CD8 memory. To estimate repertoire size and how much clonotypes are shared between individuals, the study performed deep sequencing of blood TCR repertoires from about 5 healthy adults. Different laboratories and diverse techniques were used to prepare libraries and sequence TCR repertoires, to increase sequencing depth and limit assay-specific biases. Leukapheresis yielded between about 0.85 and 10 billion PBMCs per donor. Results the study describes overall, beyond this receptor: Rarefaction of sorted-subset datasets indicated incomplete sequencing despite the large sequencing depth. Pairwise subsampling led to the expectation that sequencing depth would affect the degree of clonotype sharing among donors. Across a handful of donors, about 4.5% of naive CD4, roughly 3.4% of naive CD8, about 2.3% of memory CD4, and under 0.45% of memory CD8 clonotypes were shared. Compared with non-shared clonotypes, the clonotypes found in all four sorted-subset donors had higher generation probabilities. Naive subsets generally had larger estimated clonotype richness than memory subsets. Sampling was restricted to blood, and TCR repertoires in tissue are likely to differ from TCR repertoires in blood. Because the study included a small number of donors, the genetic and exposure-history diversity represented was limited.

CD8 naive samples consisted of CD45RO-negative cells that were positively selected for CCR7, yielding a CD45RA+CCR7+ population without TemRA cells. Donors were healthy HIV-negative adults with no recently reported acute infections or vaccinations. Every donor was a Caucasian adult residing in Nashville, Tennessee, USA. Blood was collected by leukapheresis, and PBMCs were isolated by Ficoll-Histopaque density gradient centrifugation and then cryopreserved in liquid nitrogen vapor phase. Purity and quantity of every magnetically sorted T cell population were checked by analytical flow cytometry. From each sorted fraction, genomic DNA was isolated and quantified by UV absorbance on a Nanodrop 2000c. A word on this clone: The specificity of this receptor is unknown. Base quality data are lacking; no much larger clone is found one base away.

Using the deep immunoSEQ assay, TCR CDR3 regions were amplified from genomic DNA by multiplex PCR. Extracted genomic DNA from each cell subset was spread evenly across all wells of several immunoSEQ 96-well plates, with each plate serving as a replicate. For sorted subsets, approximately 190 ng genomic DNA, equal to tens of thousands of T cell genomes, was loaded into each replicate PCR. Purified libraries were measured with a Qubit 3.0 fluorometer, size-checked on a Bioanalyzer 2100, and measured again with the KAPA Library Quantification kit. A separate single-read 150-cycle Illumina NextSeq 550 flow cell was used to sequence each immunoSEQ 96-well plate. As for the original processing: Because only junctional sequences without quality scores were contained in the immunoSEQ output, filtering matching that applied to full-length reads could not be performed. To assign V/J genes and CDR3, sequences were annotated against IMGT germline references using PyIR, a Python wrapper for IgBLAST v1.9. Reads were filtered out if the reads had weak V/J assignments (E-value above 1e-6), no CDR3, stop codons, out-of-frame junctions, or ambiguous translated residues. V3J clonotypes were defined as sequences sharing the same inferred V gene, J gene, and CDR3 amino acid sequence. To compute the percentage overlap between repertoires, the number of shared unique clonotypes was divided by the size of the smaller repertoire. Repertoire richness was assessed with RTK rarefaction, the Chao1 estimator, and Recon v2.1 estimates of unobserved clonotypes. OLGA was used to compute generation probabilities for all TCRbeta clonotypes that the gDNA method yielded from a few donors. TCRdb carries this immuneACCESS record with in-frame sequences only. Its versions omit some clonotypes, under half of them owing to an unresolved V gene in the studies checked, with the rest unexplained. V, J and clone size derive from that table, while D and trimming were established from the DNA sequence. The sample includes hundreds of thousands of clones, with 90% to 95% observed a single time. The ten largest make up approximately 24% of the sample.

The CDR3 spans 14 residues, from the cysteine through the phenylalanine. The retained sequence is limited to the CDR3, 42 bases, with the frame set at the first base. The germline V gene (reference sequence) provides CDR1 SEHNR and CDR2 FQNEAQ. V is trimmed back by 5 bases and J by 7 bases, and the junction contains 5 bases that no gene match accounts for. The TCR originated in a man aged 30 to 39 in good health. The sample comprised naive CD8+ T cells sorted from blood. This sample's cell subset or site label indicates: CD45RA+CCR7+. The rearrangement combines TRBV7-9 with TRBJ1-5; 10 of the junction bases match TRBD1. The DNA sequence follows: TGTGCCAGCAGCCTAGGGACAGGGGTCCAGCCCCAGCATTTT. This codes for CASSLGTGVQPQHF.